The 25 T cell receptor beta chains listed next were all sequenced from one sample in a study of T-cell memory formation after mild COVID-19. TCRdb fed the 5' RACE reads into MiXCR, producing one record per CDR3 protein. The top ten clones hold 14% of a sample with about 150,000 distinct CDR3 sequences, about 14% of them seen once. The sample was PBMCs or a T cell subset sorted from them (not recorded which). The receptors come from an adult woman who had mild COVID-19 (a few samples of this study predate the infection). Cell type and time point are not known.

The chain uses TRBV7-8 and TRBJ2-1, with 10 bases identical to TRBD2. The length of the CDR3 is 21 residues. CDR1 SGHVS and CDR2 FQNEAQ come from the germline V gene. V lost 1 base and J lost 7; bases outside the gene matches: 22. The CDR3 here is CASSLEVSGLATHQDRNEQFF. The CDR3 DNA sequence: TGTGCCAGCAGCTTAGAAGTTTCGGGACTAGCGACACATCAGGATCGGAATGAGCAGTTCTTC.

V and J are TRBV9 and TRBJ2-1, with unresolved D. The CDR3 loop spans 16 amino acids. Germline CDR1 and CDR2: SGDLS and YYNGEE. Between the trimmed V and J ends, which lost 1 base and 3 bases, there was a span of 14 bases. CDR3 region: CASSVSKRSGYNEQFF. The CDR3 nucleotides read TGTGCCAGCAGCGTAAGTAAGCGTTCGGGCTACAATGAGCAGTTCTTC.

This clonotype was counted at least ten times. This chain joins TRBV4-1 and TRBJ1-1; 8 bases line up with TRBD1. V gave up 5 bases and J gave up 0 bases; unmatched junction bases: 2. This CDR3 is built from 14 residues. Looked up from germline, CDR1 is MGHRA and CDR2 is YSYEKL. The CDR3 sequence is CASSRTGLNTEAFF. The CDR3 DNA reads TGCGCCAGCAGCAGGACAGGGCTGAACACTGAAGCTTTCTTT.

The chain recombines TRBV4-1 with TRBJ1-1; a weak D match, TRBD1 (5 bases). CDR1 is MGHRA, CDR2 YSYEKL, per germline. V lost 4 bases, J lost 3 bases, and 12 bases lay in between. The CDR3 runs to 14 residues. CDR3 amino acids: CASSRGTLDTEAFF. The CDR3 DNA follows: TGCGCCAGCAGCCGGGGGACGCTGGACACTGAAGCTTTCTTT.

This chain links TRBV7-3 with TRBJ2-5; TRBD2 matches 11 bases. This CDR3 is built from 18 residues. Germline V gene lookup returns CDR1 SGHTA and CDR2 FQGTGA. The ends lost 2 bases at V and 2 bases at J; junction bases unmatched: 10. The CDR3 nucleotides are TGTGCCAGCAGCTTAGGAGGTAGCGGGAGGGCCCAGCAAGAGACCCAGTACTTC. Its protein product is CASSLGGSGRAQQETQYF.

A few counts support this clonotype. The J gene is TRBJ2-2, the V gene TRBV9, with TRBD1 matching over 7 bases. The germline V gene encodes CDR1 SGDLS and CDR2 YYNGEE. The CDR3 totals 15 residues. V lost 2 bases to trimming and J lost 2 bases; unmatched junction nucleotides: 3. The CDR3 loop is CASSVGTANTGELFF. The CDR3 DNA is TGTGCCAGCAGCGTCGGGACAGCCAACACCGGGGAGCTGTTTTTT.

This clonotype was recorded at least ten times. The rearrangement joins TRBV12-3 or TRBV12-4 to TRBJ2-4; 8 nucleotides match TRBD2. Trimming at V came to 3 bases and at J to 8 bases, leaving 12 bases not matched to a gene. The CDR3 sequence is 16 residues long. The CDR3 region is CASSLIPTGGRDIQYF. The CDR3 DNA sequence: TGTGCCAGCAGTTTGATCCCTACGGGAGGGAGAGACATTCAGTACTTC.

For the CDR3, the DNA is TGCAGCGTCCCGCGGGGGGATTCGGACGTCCTGACTTTC. Amino acids: CSVPRGDSDVLTF. The chain has TRBV29-1 and TRBJ2-6; 8 bases agree with TRBD2. V shed 6 bases, J shed 11 bases, and the junction held 9 bases outside the gene matches. Germline V gives CDR1 SQVTM, CDR2 ANQGSEA. The CDR3 is 13 amino acids.

This clonotype was picked up a small number of times. The chain combines TRBV29-1 with TRBJ2-7; TRBD1 is a possible D gene (5 bases). The germline V gene encodes CDR1 SQVTM and CDR2 ANQGSEA. The ends were cut back, 0 bases at V and 6 bases at J, with 9 bases in the middle. This CDR3 has 12 residues. The CDR3 here is CSVEEGPVEQYF. The CDR3 nucleotides are TGCAGCGTTGAAGAGGGGCCTGTCGAGCAGTACTTC.

This chain connects TRBV24-1 to TRBJ2-5; D remains unclear. The V gene lost 5 bases and the J gene lost 2 bases, with 8 bases spanning the gap. This CDR3 has 13 residues. In germline, CDR1 is KGHDR, CDR2 SFDVKD. The DNA for the CDR3 is TGTGCCACCAGTGTCGGGTATCAAGAGACCCAGTACTTC. Residues: CATSVGYQETQYF.

There are a few counts of this clonotype. The DNA for the CDR3 is TGTGCCAGCAGACTAGACTACAATGAGCAGTTCTTC. It specifies CASRLDYNEQFF. This rearrangement joins TRBV7-8 to TRBJ2-1, with D maybe TRBD2 (5 bases). Germline CDR1 is SGHVS and CDR2 is FQNEAQ. This CDR3 is 12 amino acids long. V was clipped by 6 bases and J by 3 bases, with 6 bases between them. Full variable domain (remainder filled in from reference TRBV7-8 and TRBJ2-1): GAGVSQSPRYKVAKRGQDVALRCDPISGHVSLFWYQQALGQGPEFLTYFQNEAQLDKSGLPSDRFFAERPEGSVSTLKIQRTQQEDSAVYLCASRLDYNEQFFGPGTRLTVL.

This clonotype has more than one count but fewer than ten. This chain joins TRBV20-1 and TRBJ1-5; possible D gene TRBD1, 6 bases. Trimming took 3 bases from V and 5 from J, leaving 14 bases between them. The CDR3 consists of 14 residues. CDR1 is DFQATT, CDR2 SNEGSKA, per germline (reference sequence). The CDR3 sequence is CSASPSGDYQPQHF. The DNA of the CDR3 is TGCAGTGCTAGTCCCTCAGGGGACTATCAGCCCCAGCATTTT.

This clonotype has a handful of counts. The V call is TRBV2, the J call TRBJ2-1, with a tentative D call TRBD2 (6 bases). Germline lookup yields CDR1 SNHLY and CDR2 FYNNEI. CDR3 length: 11 residues. V dropped 7 bases and J dropped 11 bases, with 12 bases sitting between them. The CDR3 DNA sequence: TGTGCCAGCAAGGAGGGAGACCAGCAGTTCTTC. It yields the protein CASKEGDQQFF.

This clonotype was observed a single time. This chain joins TRBV3-1 and TRBJ2-6; D call uncertain. The CDR3 is 16 amino acids. The V and J ends lost 0 bases and 0 bases respectively, with 6 bases between them. Per the germline V gene, CDR1 is LGHDT and CDR2 is YNNKEL (reference sequence). The CDR3 region has the DNA TGTGCCAGCAGCCAAGAAGGGATCTCTGGGGCCAACGTCCTGACTTTC. Translated: CASSQEGISGANVLTF.

This clonotype was detected only a few times. The chain has TRBV2 and TRBJ2-7; TRBD2 matches at 11 bases. This CDR3 is built from 16 residues. Unmatched junction bases numbered 9, after V lost 2 bases and J lost 6 bases. Per the germline V gene, CDR1 is SNHLY and CDR2 is FYNNEI. CDR3 sequence (DNA): TGTGCCAGCAGTGAACATAGTCTAGCGGGGGGTCTCGAGCAGTACTTC. Protein product: CASSEHSLAGGLEQYF.

This clonotype showed up just a few times. The chain combines TRBV20-1 with TRBJ1-2; no firm D call. The V end was cut by 0 bases, the J end by 7 bases, with 3 bases between. Germline V CDR1 and CDR2: DFQATT, SNEGSKA (reference sequence). The CDR3 runs 10 residues. The DNA of the CDR3 is TGCAGTGCTAGAGAATCTGGCTACACCTTC. This translates into CSARESGYTF.

This chain joins TRBV18 and TRBJ1-1, with D unresolved. Trimming took 4 bases from V and 1 from J, leaving 4 bases between them. The germline gives CDR1 KGHSH, CDR2 LQKENI. This CDR3 has 12 residues. Here the CDR3 DNA reads TGTGCCAGCTCACGACAGAACACTGAAGCTTTCTTT. It encodes CASSRQNTEAFF.

The gene calls are TRBV5-1 and TRBJ2-1; no clear D. V lost 0 bases, J lost 0 bases, and 7 bases lay in between. The CDR3 contains 15 residues. CDR1 is SGHRS, CDR2 YFSETQ, per germline. CDR3 DNA sequence: TGCGCCAGCAGCTTGGCTCCGCGCTCCTACAATGAGCAGTTCTTC. Its protein is CASSLAPRSYNEQFF.

The chain joins TRBV12-3 or TRBV12-4 to TRBJ2-7, with D perhaps matching TRBD1 or TRBD2 (5 bases each). CDR3 length equals 13 residues. The V gene lost 6 bases and the J gene lost 2 bases, with 11 bases spanning the gap. The CDR3 spells CASSTGTPYEQYF. The CDR3 DNA sequence: TGTGCCAGCAGCACCGGGACCCCCTACGAGCAGTACTTC.

The chain links TRBV12-3 or TRBV12-4 to TRBJ2-1, with D maybe TRBD2 (7 bases). Trimming pared 7 bases from V and 2 bases from J, leaving 12 bases between. CDR3 length: 14 residues. The DNA of the CDR3 is TGTGCCAGCACCAGAGGGGGGGCCTACAATGAGCAGTTCTTC. This translates into CASTRGGAYNEQFF.

This clonotype has just a few counts. J is TRBJ2-1 and V is TRBV25-1, with a weak D call TRBD1 (5 bases). The germline CDR1 and CDR2 sequences are MGHDK and SYGVNS. V was clipped by 6 bases and J by 11 bases, with 11 bases between them. This CDR3 spans 11 amino acids. CDR3 nucleotides: TGTGCCAGCAGGCAGGGATCCCAGCAGTTCTTC. This translates into CASRQGSQQFF.

V is TRBV12-3 or TRBV12-4 and J is TRBJ2-7; perhaps TRBD1 as D (6 bases). V was pared by 5 bases and J by 0 bases, with 14 bases between. This CDR3 spans 15 amino acids. The CDR3, as DNA: TGTGCCAGCAGTAGAGTCCGGGACAACTCCTACGAGCAGTACTTC. Protein: CASSRVRDNSYEQYF.

This clonotype was detected many times. The chain joins TRBV7-8 to TRBJ2-7; D is ambiguous. Trimming shortened V by 5 bases and J by 3 bases, and 8 bases separated the two germline ends. CDR1 and CDR2 (germline): SGHVS, FQNEAQ. CDR3 size: 12 residues. The CDR3 here is CASSPSNYEQYF. The CDR3 nucleotides are TGTGCCAGCAGCCCCAGTAACTACGAGCAGTACTTC.

This rearrangement joins TRBV18 to TRBJ2-2, with D unresolved. V shed 3 bases and J shed 6 bases, with 11 bases lying between them. This CDR3 contains 14 residues. Germline loops: CDR1 KGHSH, CDR2 LQKENI. The CDR3 DNA follows: TGTGCCAGCTCACCGGAAGTTACCGCCGGGGAGCTGTTTTTT. This encodes CASSPEVTAGELFF. Combining the CDR3 with reference TRBV18 and TRBJ2-2 gives the whole variable domain NAGVMQNPRHLVRRRGQEARLRCSPMKGHSHVYWYRQLPEEGLKFMVYLQKENIIDESGMPKERFSAEFPKEGPSILRIQQVVRGDSAAYFCASSPEVTAGELFFGEGSRLTVL.

The rearrangement joins TRBV9 to TRBJ2-7, with 11 bases aligning to TRBD1. CDR3 length: 14 amino acids. CDR1 and CDR2 (germline): SGDLS, YYNGEE. J gave up 5 bases and V 0 bases, and 1 base lay outside the gene matches. The CDR3 coding sequence is TGTGCCAGCAGCGTAGGGGACAGGGGGGACGAGCAGTACTTC. Protein product: CASSVGDRGDEQYF.